A selection of T cell receptor beta chains follows, all from one sample in a study of cytomegalovirus exposure and HLA in healthy donors. The repertoire was sequenced with immunoSEQ multiplex PCR; TCRdb's copy has only in-frame clones and lacks some. The sample includes 150,000 to 250,000 clones, about four fifths of them seen just once. Sequences were obtained from PBMCs. Receptors originate from a boy aged 2 to 10 in good health and CMV-seronegative. The CDR3 runs from the conserved cysteine through the conserved F or W. Each record gives: clone size, V gene, J gene, D gene, CDR3 DNA, CDR3 protein. A D gene is named only where the DNA matches it firmly. Only part of the rows carry a size: once, few, many, or a class if the clone is expanded.

.	TRBV12-5	TRBJ2-7	TRBD1	TGTGCTAGTGGTTCCGGGACAGGGATCTTCTACGAGCAGTACTTC	CASGSGTGIFYEQYF
.	TRBV7-2	TRBJ2-1	.	TGTGCCAGCAGCTTAGGGGTAGCGGTCCATTTGGAGCAGTTCTTC	CASSLGVAVHLEQFF
.	TRBV6-5	TRBJ2-7	TRBD1	TGTGCCAGCAGTTACTACCGGGACAGTGCCTACGAGCAGTACTTC	CASSYYRDSAYEQYF
.	TRBV6-6	TRBJ2-1	TRBD1	TGTGCCACCCGCGAACAGGGGGCTAATGAGCAGTTCTTC	CATREQGANEQFF
.	TRBV27	TRBJ2-3	.	TGTGCCAGCAGTTTAATTCGGGGGAATACGCAGTATTTT	CASSLIRGNTQYF
.	TRBV14	TRBJ2-7	.	TGTGCCAGCAGCCCAAGCCAAGTATACGAGCAGTACTTC	CASSPSQVYEQYF
.	TRBV6-6	TRBJ1-4	TRBD1	TGTGCCACCCTGGACGGACAGGGTAATGAAAAACTGTTTTTT	CATLDGQGNEKLFF
.	TRBV5-4	TRBJ2-5	.	TGTGCCAGCGCGTCAGGAAAAGAGACCCAGTACTTC	CASASGKETQYF
.	TRBV5-4	TRBJ1-1	TRBD1	TGTGCCAGCAGCTCGACAGGGTTGAACACTGAAGCTTTCTTT	CASSSTGLNTEAFF
few	TRBV7-9	TRBJ1-2	.	TGTGCCAGCAGCCCCCACCGGACAGAAACCTATGGCTACACCTTC	CASSPHRTETYGYTF
.	TRBV6-6	TRBJ2-5	.	TGTGCCAGCGGTCGGCAAGAGACCCAGTACTTC	CASGRQETQYF
.	TRBV2	TRBJ1-1	.	TGTGCCAGCAGTGAAATCCAGGTAGGGACTGAAGCTTTTTTT	CASSEIQVGTEAFF
.	TRBV7-9	TRBJ1-3	.	TGTTCCAGCAGCTTATATCCGCGGAACACCATATATTTT	CSSSLYPRNTIYF
.	TRBV25-1	TRBJ1-5	.	TGTGCCAGCAGTGGCCCCCGGGACACAACTTTCCAGCCCCAGCATTTT	CASSGPRDTTFQPQHF
.	TRBV4-3	TRBJ2-7	TRBD1	TGCGCCAGCAGCCAGAGGGACAGGGGACCCTACGAGCAGTACTTC	CASSQRDRGPYEQYF
.	TRBV2	TRBJ1-2	.	TGTGCCAGCAGTGCCCACAGGGCCAGAGGCTACACCTTC	CASSAHRARGYTF
.	TRBV6-5	TRBJ1-1	.	TGTGCCAGCAGTCTTATAGGGGGGGGAACTGAAGCTTTCTTT	CASSLIGGGTEAFF
once	TRBV7-9	TRBJ1-2	.	TGTGCCAGCAGCGCTATAACTAACTATGGCTACACCTTC	CASSAITNYGYTF
.	TRBV6-5	TRBJ2-3	TRBD2	TGTGCCAGCAGTTACGGGCTAGCGGGGGGGAGAAATACGCAGTATTTT	CASSYGLAGGRNTQYF
.	TRBV7-2	TRBJ2-1	.	TGTGCCAGCAGCCCGTGGTTGTCGAGGGCCCAGGAGGAGCAGTTCTTC	CASSPWLSRAQEEQFF
.	TRBV6-5	TRBJ1-2	.	TGTGCCAGCAGTTACTCCCCACCAGTCTATGGCTACACCTTC	CASSYSPPVYGYTF
once	TRBV29-1	TRBJ1-2	.	TGCAGCGCGACCACAGGGATGGGCTATGGCTACACCTTC	CSATTGMGYGYTF
.	TRBV9	TRBJ2-7	TRBD1	TGTGCCAGCAGCTATTACGGGACAGGTAGGAGCGAGCAGTACTTC	CASSYYGTGRSEQYF
once	TRBV6-5	TRBJ2-5	.	TGTGCCAGCAGTTACTCGATGCACAGGTCCCAAGAGACCCAGTACTTC	CASSYSMHRSQETQYF
.	TRBV10-3	TRBJ2-3	.	TGTGCCATCAGTGGGTCTCAGGGGCCTCGAGATACGCAGTATTTT	CAISGSQGPRDTQYF
few	TRBV9	TRBJ2-6	TRBD1	TGTGCCAGCAGCGTAGAGGGCAGGGGGCCTGGGGCCAACGTCCTGACTTTC	CASSVEGRGPGANVLTF
.	TRBV19	TRBJ1-1	.	TGTGCCAGTAGTAAATTAGACAGAGCCACTGAAGCTTTCTTT	CASSKLDRATEAFF
.	TRBV4-3	TRBJ2-7	TRBD1	TGCGCCAGCAGCCAAGCCGGGACAGGGGGCTACGAGCAGTACTTC	CASSQAGTGGYEQYF
.	TRBV4-3	TRBJ2-1	.	TGCGCCAGCAGCCAAGACAGGGTTGATGAGCAGTTCTTC	CASSQDRVDEQFF
.	TRBV18	TRBJ2-5	.	TGTGCCAGCTCACCACTACTTGAAGAGACCCAGTACTTC	CASSPLLEETQYF
.	TRBV6-5	TRBJ1-6	TRBD1	TGTGCCAGTGCGATGAGGACAGGGTATTCACCCCTCCACTTT	CASAMRTGYSPLHF
.	TRBV7-2	TRBJ2-1	.	TGTGCCAGCAGCCCAGGGAAGGGGTTGCGGAATGAGCAGTTCTTC	CASSPGKGLRNEQFF
once	TRBV5-4	TRBJ2-5	.	TGTGCCAGCAGCCCGAGGAGAATGAACAGGGAAGAGACCCAGTACTTC	CASSPRRMNREETQYF
few	TRBV29-1	TRBJ1-6	.	TGCAGCGGGGGGGTGGAGGGGAATTTTAATTCACCCCTCCACTTT	CSGGVEGNFNSPLHF
.	TRBV7-3	TRBJ2-7	.	TGTGCCAGCAGCTTTAAGAGCGCCGAGCAGTACTTC	CASSFKSAEQYF
few	TRBV7-2	TRBJ2-3	TRBD2	TGTGCCAGCAGCGGTCTAGCGGGGGCGAGCACAGATACGCAGTATTTT	CASSGLAGASTDTQYF